Below, 3 T cell receptor beta chains from the same sample are listed, as sequenced in a study of human T cells and chemical hapten exposure. TCRdb ran MiXCR on the RACE reads and lists one entry per CDR3 protein. The sample gives about 98,000 distinct CDR3 sequences, 10% to 12% of which show up once; 3.1% is in the top ten. Documented time point: pre-sensitization, week 0. The treatment: therapeutic diphenylcyclopropenone sensitization with weekly scalp DPC. The sample here was whole blood, taken in connection with sensitization to the hapten diphenylcyclopropenone (DPC). These receptors were obtained from a woman aged 60 to 75 with alopecia areata. Some clones in this sample may be carry-over from other donors' samples.

This clonotype was observed many times. The V gene is TRBV11-1, the J gene TRBJ1-1; perhaps TRBD1 as D (6 bases). V lost 7 bases to trimming and J lost 2 bases, with 14 bases between them. Germline CDR1 and CDR2: SGHAT and FQDESV (reference sequence). The CDR3 is 14 residues long. The CDR3 protein is CASTSGDENTEAFF. In nucleotides, the CDR3 is TGTGCCAGCACTTCAGGGGATGAAAACACTGAAGCTTTCTTT.

A remark on this clonotype: The germline gene is not matched at one end of the junction; a read error may be the cause. The chain combines TRBV7-2 with TRBJ1-2, with 9 bases fitting TRBD1. Germline values: CDR1 SGHTA, CDR2 FQGNSA. CDR3 length: 17 residues. CDR3: CVSRGEGGQGPYYGYTF. In DNA form, the CDR3 reads TGTGTCAGCAGGGGGGAAGGGGGACAGGGACCTTACTATGGCTACACCTTC.

There are many counts of this clonotype. The chain couples TRBV19 to TRBJ1-6; D is perhaps TRBD1 (5 bases). The V end lost 4 bases, the J end lost 5 bases, and 9 bases lay between the germline ends. This CDR3 spans 14 amino acids. Germline-derived CDR1 and CDR2 are LNHDA and SQIVND (reference sequence). The CDR3 nucleotides read TGTGCCAGTAGTAGGGACGGCGATAATTCACCCCTCCACTTT. It encodes CASSRDGDNSPLHF.